This TCR beta chain appears in the sequencing data of a study of T cells in Graves' hyperthyroidism and ophthalmopathy. This clonotype was detected a few times. From germline, CDR1 is DFQATT and CDR2 SNEGSKA (reference sequence). Trimming shortened V by 0 bases and J by 5 bases, and 16 bases separated the two germline ends. There are 15 residues in the CDR3. Amplification of TCR beta CDR3 regions was performed using RNA transcripts as template. During a first-round RT-PCR of the TCR CDR3, the HTBI primer set was used. TCRdb re-derived calls from the multiplex PCR reads in MiXCR, one entry per CDR3 protein. Of roughly 740,000 distinct CDR3 sequences in the sample, about 16% were seen once.

Sequencing was carried out using blood. This TCR was recovered from a man aged 18 to 30 with Graves' hyperthyroidism. This chain uses TRBV20-1 with TRBJ1-2; D is unclear. CDR3 sequence: CSARDTDEALYGYTF. CDR3 sequence (DNA): TGCAGTGCTAGAGATACAGACGAAGCTTTATATGGCTACACCTTC.